The 26 T cell receptor beta chains in this list originate from one sample, sequenced in a study of CD8 T cells in ankylosing spondylitis. Study-level points and caveats: One TCR beta motif, made up of about 8 highly homologous variants, appeared characteristic of ankylosing spondylitis blood.

TCRdb passed the 5' RACE reads through MiXCR, listing each CDR3 protein once. The data contain approximately 400,000 distinct CDR3 sequences, 17% of them singletons. Their target antigens are unknown. The sequencing input was blood, either unsorted or a sorted T cell fraction (not recorded which). The receptors come from a male donor with ankylosing spondylitis.

Only a few counts were recorded for this clonotype. This rearrangement joins TRBV12-3 or TRBV12-4 to TRBJ1-1, with a possible D match to TRBD1 (6 bases). CDR3 length: 18 residues. V lost 8 bases to trimming and J lost 0 bases, with 25 bases between them. CDR3 bases: TGTGCCAGCGGCTCCCTCGGGACACAGGCCACTTTGAACACTGAAGCTTTCTTT. Translated, it gives CASGSLGTQATLNTEAFF.

The chain combines TRBV20-1 with TRBJ2-5, with TRBD2 identical over 7 bases. From germline, CDR1 is DFQATT and CDR2 SNEGSKA (reference sequence). V shed 5 bases, J shed 1 base, and the junction held 7 bases outside the gene matches. There are 14 residues in the CDR3. CDR3 amino acids: CSAAKAGRQETQYF. CDR3 nucleotide sequence: TGCAGTGCTGCGAAAGCGGGACGCCAAGAGACCCAGTACTTC.

This clonotype was seen a few times. This chain links TRBV9 with TRBJ1-6; D gene uncertain. V was shortened by 3 bases and J by 7 bases, with 8 bases between the two germline ends. The CDR3 is made up of 13 amino acids. Germline V gives CDR1 SGDLS, CDR2 YYNGEE. The CDR3 nucleotides are TGTGCCAGCAGCGCCGTCAACAATTCACCCCTCCACTTT. Encoded protein: CASSAVNNSPLHF.

This clonotype was picked up a small number of times. The DNA for the CDR3 is TGTGCCAGCAGTCACAGGGGAGGTGGCGAGCAGTACTTC. It translates to CASSHRGGGEQYF. The chain carries TRBV6-6 and TRBJ2-7; a possible D gene is TRBD1 (7 bases). Germline V gene lookup returns CDR1 MNHNY and CDR2 SVGAGI (reference sequence). The CDR3 covers 13 residues. V was pared by 5 bases and J by 6 bases, with 14 bases between.

The chain carries TRBV6-1 and TRBJ1-1, with TRBD1 identical over 9 bases. The CDR3 runs 13 residues. V was clipped by 6 bases and J by 6 bases; unmatched bases: 5. CDR1 is MNHNS and CDR2 is SASEGT in the germline V gene. DNA of the CDR3: TGTGCCAGCAGGTCACAGGGGGCGGCTGAAGCTTTCTTT. Protein product: CASRSQGAAEAFF.

The J gene is TRBJ2-5, the V gene TRBV18; D gene unclear. Germline-derived CDR1 and CDR2 are KGHSH and LQKENI. Deletions cut 3 bases from V and 3 bases from J, with 8 bases between. This CDR3 is built from 13 residues. As DNA, the CDR3 is TGTGCCAGCTCACCTGGGGTTGAAGAGACCCAGTACTTC. This gives the protein CASSPGVEETQYF.

The chain is built from TRBV3-1 and TRBJ1-1; D remains unclear. Trimming pared 1 base from V and 2 bases from J, leaving 11 bases between. In germline, CDR1 is LGHDT, CDR2 YNNKEL (reference sequence). This CDR3 region has 15 residues. CDR3 sequence: CASSQGRGFNTEAFF. Here the CDR3 DNA reads TGTGCCAGCAGCCAAGGTCGAGGGTTCAACACTGAAGCTTTCTTT. The entire variable domain, with the rest obtained from reference TRBV3-1 and TRBJ1-1, is as follows: DTAVSQTPKYLVTQMGNDKSIKCEQNLGHDTMYWYKQDSKKFLKIMFSYNNKELIINETVPNRFSPKSPDKAHLNLHINSLELGDSAVYFCASSQGRGFNTEAFFGQGTRLTVV.

This chain joins TRBV7-6 and TRBJ2-1; 12 bases agree with TRBD1. Germline V lookup: CDR1 SGHVS, CDR2 FNYEAQ. V lost 5 bases and J lost 1; bases outside the gene matches: 12. The CDR3 consists of 19 residues. In DNA, the CDR3 is TGTGCCAGCAGCCGTATAGGGACAGGGGGCACCGCTTCCTACAATGAGCAGTTCTTC. It yields the protein CASSRIGTGGTASYNEQFF. The entire variable domain, with the rest obtained from reference TRBV7-6 and TRBJ2-1, is as follows: GAGVSQSPRYKVTKRGQDVALRCDPISGHVSLYWYRQALGQGPEFLTYFNYEAQQDKSGLPNDRFSAERPEGSISTLTIQRTEQRDSAMYRCASSRIGTGGTASYNEQFFGPGTRLTVL.

This clonotype was seen ten or more times. This chain connects TRBV7-9 to TRBJ2-1, with 11 bases that match TRBD2. CDR3 length: 15 amino acids. Trimming took 7 bases from V and 4 from J; bases not matched to a gene: 6. Germline CDR1 and CDR2: SEHNR and FQNEAQ (reference sequence). CDR3 sequence (DNA): TGTGCCAGCACCACCGGGACTAGCGGTTACAATGAGCAGTTCTTC. It translates to CASTTGTSGYNEQFF.

This clonotype was detected only a few times. V usage is TRBV16 and J usage is TRBJ1-5; D call uncertain. The ends were cut back, 4 bases at V and 1 base at J, with 8 bases in the middle. CDR3 length equals 14 residues. Germline assignment: CDR1 KGHSY and CDR2 FQNENV. CDR3 sequence reads: CASSPLGSNQPQHF. CDR3 nucleotides: TGTGCCAGCAGCCCCCTCGGGAGCAATCAGCCCCAGCATTTT.

The chain couples TRBV7-9 to TRBJ1-4; 8 nucleotides line up with TRBD1. The V gene end was trimmed by 5 bases and the J gene end by 5 bases; junction bases not matched to a gene: 7. CDR1 SEHNR and CDR2 FQNEAQ come from the germline V gene (reference sequence). CDR3 size: 15 residues. Here the CDR3 DNA reads TGTGCCAGCAGCGTCTACAGGGGGATGAATGAAAAACTGTTTTTT. This encodes CASSVYRGMNEKLFF.

This clonotype showed up many times. The chain employs TRBV29-1 and TRBJ1-1; weak D call: TRBD1 (6 bases). This CDR3 has 12 amino acids. The V end lost 4 bases, the J end lost 6 bases, and 12 bases lay between the germline ends. Germline CDR1 is SQVTM and CDR2 is ANQGSEA. In DNA form, the CDR3 reads TGCAGCGTTGTTGTGGGGGCCCCTGAAGCTTTCTTT. It translates to CSVVVGAPEAFF.

This clonotype was counted only a few times. The chain combines TRBV29-1 with TRBJ1-1, with 8 nucleotides matching TRBD1. Per the germline V gene, CDR1 is SQVTM and CDR2 is ANQGSEA. The CDR3 is made up of 13 amino acids. With 5 bases clipped from V and 3 bases from J, the junction kept 5 bases outside the gene matches. In nucleotides, the CDR3 is TGCAGCGTTTCAAAACAGGGGGACACTGAAGCTTTCTTT. It specifies CSVSKQGDTEAFF.

The chain couples TRBV2 to TRBJ2-1, with TRBD1 identical over 8 bases. This CDR3 contains 15 residues. V trimming: 5 bases; J trimming: 4 bases; junction bases outside the gene matches: 7. Germline values: CDR1 SNHLY, CDR2 FYNNEI. Here the CDR3 reads CASSRDRGPYNEQFF. CDR3 coding DNA: TGTGCCAGCAGTCGAGACAGGGGTCCATACAATGAGCAGTTCTTC.

Here the CDR3 DNA reads TGTGCCAGCAGCTCCGTGGGGGGAAGGTGGACAGATACGCAGTATTTT. Translation: CASSSVGGRWTDTQYF. V is TRBV11-3 and J is TRBJ2-3, with D possibly being TRBD2 (6 bases). Deletions cut 4 bases from V and 3 bases from J, with 17 bases between. The CDR3 spans 16 residues. Looked up from germline, CDR1 is SGHNT and CDR2 is YENEEA.

This clonotype showed up just a few times. The chain couples TRBV18 to TRBJ2-7, with a tentative D call TRBD2 (5 bases). Germline lookup yields CDR1 KGHSH and CDR2 LQKENI. CDR3 length: 16 amino acids. Trimming cost V 0 bases and J 0 bases, with 12 bases left between them. The CDR3 loop is CASSPPRAGLSYEQYF. CDR3 nucleotides: TGTGCCAGCTCACCACCTCGGGCTGGACTCTCCTACGAGCAGTACTTC.

V is TRBV29-1 and J is TRBJ2-1; 7 bases match TRBD2. The CDR3 contains 11 residues. V shed 5 bases and J 10 bases; nucleotides not matched to a gene: 5. Germline V CDR1 and CDR2: SQVTM, ANQGSEA. DNA of the CDR3: TGCAGCGTTCGCGGAGCGGGGGAGCAGTTCTTC. It translates to CSVRGAGEQFF.

This clonotype was recorded many times. The rearrangement links TRBV19 to TRBJ1-2, with D perhaps matching TRBD1 (6 bases). The V end lost 5 bases, the J end lost 3 bases, and 10 bases lay between the germline ends. CDR3 length: 13 residues. The germline V gene encodes CDR1 LNHDA and CDR2 SQIVND (reference sequence). The CDR3 here is CASSPRTDYGYTF. The CDR3, as DNA: TGTGCCAGTAGTCCACGGACAGACTATGGCTACACCTTC.

The chain links TRBV4-1 to TRBJ1-3; a weak D match, TRBD1 (5 bases). The ends were cut back, 0 bases at V and 0 bases at J, with 9 bases in the middle. Germline CDR1 MGHRA, CDR2 YSYEKL. This CDR3 is built from 16 residues. In DNA, the CDR3 is TGCGCCAGCAGCCAAGAAGACAGCCGCTCTGGAAACACCATATATTTT. It specifies CASSQEDSRSGNTIYF.

The rearrangement links TRBV6-1 to TRBJ1-2; maybe TRBD1 (6 bases). Trimming took 5 bases from V and 2 from J, leaving 15 bases between them. The CDR3 length is 15 residues. The germline V gene encodes CDR1 MNHNS and CDR2 SASEGT. CDR3 nucleotides: TGTGCCAGCAGTCGAGGTGGGGGGCCGAACTATGGCTACACCTTC. It is translated as CASSRGGGPNYGYTF.

The rearrangement joins TRBV18 to TRBJ1-4; no clear D gene. The germline V gene encodes CDR1 KGHSH and CDR2 LQKENI. V gave up 1 base and J gave up 7 bases, with 13 bases separating them. The CDR3 contains 15 residues. Here the CDR3 reads CASSPQKGTGEKLFF. DNA for the CDR3: TGTGCCAGCTCACCACAGAAGGGAACGGGTGAAAAACTGTTTTTT. The whole variable domain, filled in from reference TRBV18 and TRBJ1-4, reads NAGVMQNPRHLVRRRGQEARLRCSPMKGHSHVYWYRQLPEEGLKFMVYLQKENIIDESGMPKERFSAEFPKEGPSILRIQQVVRGDSAAYFCASSPQKGTGEKLFFGSGTQLSVL.

This chain's CDR3 is CASSSPTGGEGVGYTF. CDR3 nucleotides: TGTGCCAGCAGTTCCCCGACAGGGGGCGAGGGGGTTGGCTACACCTTC. The chain couples TRBV6-5 to TRBJ1-2; TRBD1 agrees at 10 bases. CDR3 length: 16 residues. The V gene's germline CDR1 is MNHEY and CDR2 SVGAGI. With V trimmed by 4 bases and J by 7 bases, 12 bases remained unmatched.

The gene calls are TRBV12-3 or TRBV12-4 and TRBJ2-1, with 9 bases matching TRBD1. The CDR3 runs to 15 residues. Losses at the gene ends were 7 bases for V and 7 bases for J; bases not matched to a gene: 11. CDR3 nucleotide sequence: TGTGCCAGCACCCACAGACAGGGGGGAGTGAATGAGCAGTTCTTC. It specifies CASTHRQGGVNEQFF.

This clonotype was seen more than once but under ten times. This chain uses TRBV12-3 or TRBV12-4 with TRBJ2-7, with 15 bases lining up with TRBD2. The CDR3 sequence is 17 residues long. With 4 bases clipped from V and 6 bases from J, the junction kept 10 bases outside the gene matches. CDR3 in amino acids: CASSYLGLAGGSGEQYF. The CDR3 region has the DNA TGTGCCAGCAGTTACTTGGGACTAGCGGGGGGATCGGGCGAGCAGTACTTC.

This chain joins TRBV27 and TRBJ2-7, with D perhaps TRBD1 or TRBD2 (5 bases each). The germline V gene encodes CDR1 MNHEY and CDR2 SMNVEV (reference sequence). Trimming stripped 9 bases from V and 5 bases from J, with 17 bases between. The CDR3 is 13 residues long. The CDR3 nucleotides are TGTGCCAGTCGCGTGCCAGGGACCCACGAGCAGTACTTC. It translates to CASRVPGTHEQYF.

This clonotype came up a few times. CDR3 coding DNA: TGCAGTGCTGCTTCAGGGGGCCGGTCAGGCTACACCTTC. Amino acids: CSAASGGRSGYTF. The rearrangement uses TRBV20-1 and TRBJ1-2, with TRBD1 matching 8 bases. The CDR3 loop spans 13 amino acids. Per the germline V gene, CDR1 is DFQATT and CDR2 is SNEGSKA (reference sequence). V gave up 5 bases and J gave up 8 bases; unmatched junction bases: 10.